This T cell receptor (beta chain) was sequenced for a study of technical replicates of blood from several donors. Trimming took off 3 bases at V and 1 base at J, with 6 bases between the two ends. CDR1 is GTSNPN and CDR2 is SVGIG in the germline V gene (reference sequence). The CDR3 runs 13 residues. Produced via immunoSEQ multiplex PCR; TCRdb's table is partial and in-frame only. The repertoire has roughly 71,000 clones, about 94% of them found once; the top ten carry over 0.35%. The clonotype was recovered from a human donor in good health. This sequence joins TRBV30 and TRBJ1-4; a weak D match, TRBD1 (5 bases). Sequencing was carried out using T cells isolated from PBMCs. The CDR3 DNA is TGTGCCTGGAGAAGGGGAACTAATGAAAAACTGTTTTTT. Translating gives CAWRRGTNEKLFF.